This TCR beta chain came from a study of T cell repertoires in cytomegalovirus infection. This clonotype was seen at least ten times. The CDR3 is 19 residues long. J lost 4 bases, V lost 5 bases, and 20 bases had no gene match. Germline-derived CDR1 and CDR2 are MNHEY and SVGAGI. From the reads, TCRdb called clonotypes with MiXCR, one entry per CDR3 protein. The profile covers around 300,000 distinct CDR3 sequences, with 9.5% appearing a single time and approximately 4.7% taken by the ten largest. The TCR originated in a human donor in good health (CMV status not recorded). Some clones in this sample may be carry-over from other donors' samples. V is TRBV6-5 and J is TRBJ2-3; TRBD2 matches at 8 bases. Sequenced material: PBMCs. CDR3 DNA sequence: TGTGCCAGCAGTAAGATATACGGGGGGGCCTCCATGACCCCAGATACGCAGTATTTT. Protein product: CASSKIYGGASMTPDTQYF.